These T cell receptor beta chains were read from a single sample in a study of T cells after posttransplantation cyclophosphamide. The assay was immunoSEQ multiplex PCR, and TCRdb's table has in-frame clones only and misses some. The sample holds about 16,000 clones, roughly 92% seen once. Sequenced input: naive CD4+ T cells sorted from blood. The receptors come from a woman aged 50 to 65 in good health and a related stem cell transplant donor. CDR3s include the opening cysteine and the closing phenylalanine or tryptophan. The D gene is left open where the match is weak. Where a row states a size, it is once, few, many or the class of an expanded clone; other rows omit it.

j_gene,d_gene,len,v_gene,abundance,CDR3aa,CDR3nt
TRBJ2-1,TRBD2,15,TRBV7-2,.,CASSTTSGGYNEQFF,TGTGCCAGCAGCACGACTAGCGGGGGCTACAATGAGCAGTTCTTC
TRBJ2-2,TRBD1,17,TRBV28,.,CASSTSRQGLDTGELFF,TGTGCCAGCAGTACCTCTAGACAGGGGTTGGACACCGGGGAGCTGTTTTTT
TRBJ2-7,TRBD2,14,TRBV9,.,CASSGTGGSHEQYF,TGTGCCAGCAGCGGGACGGGGGGATCCCACGAGCAGTACTTC
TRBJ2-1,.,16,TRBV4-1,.,CASSQDRTGRAREQFF,TGCGCCAGCAGCCAAGATAGAACAGGGCGCGCCCGTGAGCAGTTCTTC
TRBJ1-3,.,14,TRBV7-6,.,CASSLEVSGHTIYF,TGTGCCAGCAGCTTAGAGGTCAGCGGTCACACCATATATTTT
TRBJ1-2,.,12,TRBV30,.,CAWRFWPHGYTF,TGTGCCTGGAGGTTTTGGCCGCATGGCTACACCTTC
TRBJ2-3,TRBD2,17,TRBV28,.,CASSFTSGSGGTDTQYF,TGTGCCAGCAGTTTCACTAGCGGGAGTGGGGGCACAGATACGCAGTATTTT
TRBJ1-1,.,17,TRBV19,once,CASSSWTFTGVNTEAFF,TGTGCCAGTAGTTCTTGGACATTCACGGGGGTAAACACTGAAGCTTTCTTT
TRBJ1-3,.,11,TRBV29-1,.,CSVRLRNTIYF,TGCAGCGTTCGCCTTCGGAACACCATATATTTT
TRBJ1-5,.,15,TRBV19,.,CASSMLRGYGQPQHF,TGTGCCAGTAGTATGTTGAGGGGGTACGGGCAGCCCCAGCATTTT
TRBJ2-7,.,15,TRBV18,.,CASSPSGGVLYEQYF,TGTGCCAGCTCACCATCCGGAGGAGTCCTCTACGAGCAGTACTTC
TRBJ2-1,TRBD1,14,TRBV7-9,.,CASSSQGAYNEQFF,TGTGCCAGCAGCTCCCAGGGGGCCTACAATGAGCAGTTCTTC
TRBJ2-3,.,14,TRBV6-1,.,CASKFGEGTDTQYF,TGTGCCAGCAAGTTTGGCGAGGGCACAGATACGCAGTATTTT
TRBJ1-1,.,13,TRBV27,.,CASEGGLNTEAFF,TGTGCCAGCGAGGGAGGGCTGAACACTGAAGCTTTCTTT
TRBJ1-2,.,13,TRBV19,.,CASSIDRERGYTF,TGTGCCAGTAGTATAGACCGGGAAAGAGGCTACACCTTC
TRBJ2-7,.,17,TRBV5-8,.,CASSLTFGTSSNYEQYF,TGTGCCAGCAGCTTGACGTTCGGGACTTCCTCCAACTACGAGCAGTACTTC
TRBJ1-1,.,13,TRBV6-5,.,CASSLVRKTEAFF,TGTGCCAGCAGCTTAGTCCGAAAAACTGAAGCTTTCTTT